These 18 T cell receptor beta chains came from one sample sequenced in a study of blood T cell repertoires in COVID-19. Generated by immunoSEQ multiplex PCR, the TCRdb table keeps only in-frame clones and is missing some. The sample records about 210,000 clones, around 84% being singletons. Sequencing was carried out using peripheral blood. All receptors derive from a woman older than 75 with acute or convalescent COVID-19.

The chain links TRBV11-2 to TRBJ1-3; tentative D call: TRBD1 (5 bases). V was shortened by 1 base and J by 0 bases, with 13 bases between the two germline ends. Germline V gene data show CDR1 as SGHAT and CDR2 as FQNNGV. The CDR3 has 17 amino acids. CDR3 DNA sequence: TGTGCCAGCAGCTTAGGGGCCACAGGCAGCTCTGGAAACACCATATATTTT. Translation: CASSLGATGSSGNTIYF.

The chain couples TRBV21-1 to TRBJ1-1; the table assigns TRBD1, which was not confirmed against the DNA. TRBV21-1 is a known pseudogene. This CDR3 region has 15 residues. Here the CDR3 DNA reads TGTGCCAGCAGCCCAGGGGACCTGAGGAACACTGAAGCTTTCTTT. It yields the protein CASSPGDLRNTEAFF.

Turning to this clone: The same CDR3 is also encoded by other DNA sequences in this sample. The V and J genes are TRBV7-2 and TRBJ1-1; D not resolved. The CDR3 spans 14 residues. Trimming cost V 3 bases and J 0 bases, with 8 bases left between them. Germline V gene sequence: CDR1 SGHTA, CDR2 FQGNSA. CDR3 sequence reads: CASSLTGMNTEAFF. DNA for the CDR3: TGTGCCAGCAGCTTGACGGGAATGAACACTGAAGCTTTCTTT.

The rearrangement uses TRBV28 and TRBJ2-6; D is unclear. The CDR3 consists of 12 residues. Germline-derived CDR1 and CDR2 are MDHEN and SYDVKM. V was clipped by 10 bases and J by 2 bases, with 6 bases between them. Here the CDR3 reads CAIHTGANVLTF. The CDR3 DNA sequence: TGTGCCATCCACACTGGGGCCAACGTCCTGACTTTC.

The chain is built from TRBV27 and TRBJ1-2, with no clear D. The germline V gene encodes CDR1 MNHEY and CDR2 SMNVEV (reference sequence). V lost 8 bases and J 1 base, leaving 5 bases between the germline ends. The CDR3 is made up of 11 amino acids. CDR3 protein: CASRNNYGYTF. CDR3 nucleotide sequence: TGTGCCAGCCGTAATAACTATGGCTACACCTTC.

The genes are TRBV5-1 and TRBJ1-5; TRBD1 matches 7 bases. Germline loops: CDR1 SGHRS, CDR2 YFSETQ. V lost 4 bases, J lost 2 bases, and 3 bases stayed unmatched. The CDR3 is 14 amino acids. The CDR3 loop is CASSDTGGNQPQHF. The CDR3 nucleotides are TGCGCCAGCAGCGATACAGGGGGCAATCAGCCCCAGCATTTT.

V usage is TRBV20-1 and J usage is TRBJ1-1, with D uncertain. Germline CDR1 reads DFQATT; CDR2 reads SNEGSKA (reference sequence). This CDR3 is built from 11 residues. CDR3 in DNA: TGCAGGCCGGAGCAGAACACTGAAGCTTTCTTT. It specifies CRPEQNTEAFF.

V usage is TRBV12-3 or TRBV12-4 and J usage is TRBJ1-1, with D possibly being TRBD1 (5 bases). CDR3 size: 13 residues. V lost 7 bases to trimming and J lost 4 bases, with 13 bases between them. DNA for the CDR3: TGTGCCAGCACCCCGGGGGAGACCACTGAAGCTTTCTTT. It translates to CASTPGETTEAFF.

The CDR3 region is CASSFSLAGFYEQFF. CDR3 bases: TGTGCCAGCAGCTTCTCACTAGCGGGCTTCTATGAGCAGTTCTTC. The chain links TRBV7-9 to TRBJ2-1; 9 bases are shared with TRBD2. Germline V lookup: CDR1 SEHNR, CDR2 FQNEAQ (reference sequence). J was trimmed by 8 bases and V by 3 bases; bases with no gene match: 8. There are 15 residues in the CDR3. The whole variable domain, remainder taken from reference TRBV7-9 and TRBJ2-1, is DTGVSQNPRHKITKRGQNVTFRCDPISEHNRLYWYRQTLGQGPEFLTYFQNEAQLEKSRLLSDRFSAERPKGSFSTLEIQRTEQGDSAMYLCASSFSLAGFYEQFFGPGTRLTVL.

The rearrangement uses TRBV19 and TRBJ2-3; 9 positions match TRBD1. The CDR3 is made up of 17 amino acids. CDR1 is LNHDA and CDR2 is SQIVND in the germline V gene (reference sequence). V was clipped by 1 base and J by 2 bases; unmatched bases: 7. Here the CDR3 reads CASSIALQGAFTDTQYF. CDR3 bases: TGTGCCAGTAGTATAGCCTTACAGGGGGCGTTCACAGATACGCAGTATTTT.

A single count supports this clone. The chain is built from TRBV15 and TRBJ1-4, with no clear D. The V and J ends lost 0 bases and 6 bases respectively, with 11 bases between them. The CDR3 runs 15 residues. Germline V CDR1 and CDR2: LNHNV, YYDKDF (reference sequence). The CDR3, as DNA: TGTGCCACCAGCAGAGATACTGGGGAGTATGAAAAACTGTTTTTT. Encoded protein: CATSRDTGEYEKLFF.

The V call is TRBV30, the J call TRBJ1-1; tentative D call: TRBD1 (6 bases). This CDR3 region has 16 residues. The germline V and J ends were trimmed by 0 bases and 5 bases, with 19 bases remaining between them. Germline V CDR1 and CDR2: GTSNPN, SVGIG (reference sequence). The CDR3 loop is CAWSVRGRGLPTEAFF. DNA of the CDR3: TGTGCCTGGAGTGTACGGGGCAGGGGTTTACCGACTGAAGCTTTCTTT.

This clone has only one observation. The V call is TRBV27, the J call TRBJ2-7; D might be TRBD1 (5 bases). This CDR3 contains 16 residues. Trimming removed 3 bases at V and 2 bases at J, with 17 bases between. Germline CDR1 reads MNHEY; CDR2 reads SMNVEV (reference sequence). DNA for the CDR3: TGTGCCAGCAGTTTCTCCCAGGGCTTTGGACCCTACGAGCAGTACTTC. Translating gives CASSFSQGFGPYEQYF.

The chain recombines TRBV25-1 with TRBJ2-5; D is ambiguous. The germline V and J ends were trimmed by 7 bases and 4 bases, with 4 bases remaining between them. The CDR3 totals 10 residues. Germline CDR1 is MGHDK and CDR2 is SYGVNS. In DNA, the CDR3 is TGTGCCAGCAAGAGAGAGACCCAGTACTTC. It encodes CASKRETQYF.

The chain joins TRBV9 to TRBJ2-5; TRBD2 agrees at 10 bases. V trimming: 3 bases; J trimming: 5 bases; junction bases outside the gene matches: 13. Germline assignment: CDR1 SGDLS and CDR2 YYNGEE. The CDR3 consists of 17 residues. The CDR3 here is CASSATSGMGLGETQYF. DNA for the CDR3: TGTGCCAGCAGCGCCACTAGCGGGATGGGATTGGGGGAGACCCAGTACTTC.

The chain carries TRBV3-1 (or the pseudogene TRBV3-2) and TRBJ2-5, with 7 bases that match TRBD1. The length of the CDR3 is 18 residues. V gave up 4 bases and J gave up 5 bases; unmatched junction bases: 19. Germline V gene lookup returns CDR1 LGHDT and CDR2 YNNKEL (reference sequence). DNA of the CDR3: TGTGCCAGCAGCCTATGGGTTACCCGGGACAGTAAAAGGGAGACCCAGTACTTC. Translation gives CASSLWVTRDSKRETQYF.

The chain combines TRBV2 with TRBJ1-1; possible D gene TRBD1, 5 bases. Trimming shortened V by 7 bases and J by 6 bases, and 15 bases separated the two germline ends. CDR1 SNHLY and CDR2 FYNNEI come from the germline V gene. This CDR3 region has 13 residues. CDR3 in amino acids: CASTLQAFAEAFF. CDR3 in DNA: TGTGCCAGCACCTTACAGGCATTCGCTGAAGCTTTCTTT.

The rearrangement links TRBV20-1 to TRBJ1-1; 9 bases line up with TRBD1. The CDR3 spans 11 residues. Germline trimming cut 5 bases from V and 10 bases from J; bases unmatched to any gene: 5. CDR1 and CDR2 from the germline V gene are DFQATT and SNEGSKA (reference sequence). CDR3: CSACTGGLAFF. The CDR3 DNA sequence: TGCAGTGCTTGTACAGGGGGCTTAGCTTTCTTT.